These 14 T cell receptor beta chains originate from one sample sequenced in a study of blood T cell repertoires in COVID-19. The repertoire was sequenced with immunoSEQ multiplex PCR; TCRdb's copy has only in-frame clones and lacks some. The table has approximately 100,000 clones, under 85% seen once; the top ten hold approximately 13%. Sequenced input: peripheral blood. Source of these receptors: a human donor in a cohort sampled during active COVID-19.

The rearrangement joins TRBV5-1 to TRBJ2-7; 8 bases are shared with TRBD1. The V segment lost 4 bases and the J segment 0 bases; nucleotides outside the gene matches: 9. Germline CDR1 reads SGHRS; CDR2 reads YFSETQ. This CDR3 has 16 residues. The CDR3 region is CASSARDRSSSYEQYF. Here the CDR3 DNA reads TGCGCCAGCAGCGCCCGGGACAGGTCAAGCTCCTACGAGCAGTACTTC.

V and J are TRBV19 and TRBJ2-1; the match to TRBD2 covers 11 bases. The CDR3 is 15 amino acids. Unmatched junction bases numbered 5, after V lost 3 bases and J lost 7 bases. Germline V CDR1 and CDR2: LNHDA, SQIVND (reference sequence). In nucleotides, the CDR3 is TGTGCCAGTAGTATGTCGCTAGCGGGGGGTAATGAGCAGTTCTTC. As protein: CASSMSLAGGNEQFF.

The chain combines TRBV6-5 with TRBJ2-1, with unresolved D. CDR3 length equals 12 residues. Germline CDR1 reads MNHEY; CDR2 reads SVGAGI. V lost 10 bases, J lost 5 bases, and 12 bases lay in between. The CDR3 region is CATRPGNNEQFF. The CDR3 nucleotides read TGTGCCACCAGACCAGGTAACAATGAGCAGTTCTTC.

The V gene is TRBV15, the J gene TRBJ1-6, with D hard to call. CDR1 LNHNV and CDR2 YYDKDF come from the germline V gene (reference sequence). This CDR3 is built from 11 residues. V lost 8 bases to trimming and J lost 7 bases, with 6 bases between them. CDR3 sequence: CATGPNSPLHF. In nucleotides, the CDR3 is TGTGCCACCGGCCCCAATTCACCCCTCCACTTT.

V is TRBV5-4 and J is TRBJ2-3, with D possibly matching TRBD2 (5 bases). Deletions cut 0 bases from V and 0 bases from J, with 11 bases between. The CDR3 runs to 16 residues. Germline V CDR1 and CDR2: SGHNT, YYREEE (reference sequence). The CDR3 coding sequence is TGTGCCAGCAGCTTGGCCGTAGGGAGAAGCACAGATACGCAGTATTTT. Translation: CASSLAVGRSTDTQYF.

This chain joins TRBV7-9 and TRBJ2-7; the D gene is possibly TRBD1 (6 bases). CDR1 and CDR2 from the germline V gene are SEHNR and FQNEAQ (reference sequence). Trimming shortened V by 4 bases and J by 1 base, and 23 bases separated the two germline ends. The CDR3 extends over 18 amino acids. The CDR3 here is CASSSSQGPGPTSYEQYF. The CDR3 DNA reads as TGTGCCAGCAGCTCCTCTCAGGGGCCCGGGCCCACATCCTACGAGCAGTACTTC. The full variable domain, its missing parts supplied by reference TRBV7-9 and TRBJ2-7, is DTGVSQNPRHKITKRGQNVTFRCDPISEHNRLYWYRQTLGQGPEFLTYFQNEAQLEKSRLLSDRFSAERPKGSFSTLEIQRTEQGDSAMYLCASSSSQGPGPTSYEQYFGPGTRLTVT.

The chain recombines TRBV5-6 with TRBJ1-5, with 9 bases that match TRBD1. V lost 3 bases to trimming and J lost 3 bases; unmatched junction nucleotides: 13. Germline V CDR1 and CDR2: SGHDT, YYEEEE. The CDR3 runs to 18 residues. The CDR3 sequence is CASSSRPGQGSTNQPQHF. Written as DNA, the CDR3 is TGTGCCAGCAGCTCCCGACCGGGACAGGGATCGACCAATCAGCCCCAGCATTTT.

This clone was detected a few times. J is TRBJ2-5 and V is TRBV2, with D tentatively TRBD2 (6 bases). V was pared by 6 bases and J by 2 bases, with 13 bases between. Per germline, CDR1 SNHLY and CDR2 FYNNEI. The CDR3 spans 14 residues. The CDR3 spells CASSLGLPQETQYF. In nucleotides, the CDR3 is TGTGCCAGCAGCCTGGGACTTCCTCAAGAGACCCAGTACTTC.

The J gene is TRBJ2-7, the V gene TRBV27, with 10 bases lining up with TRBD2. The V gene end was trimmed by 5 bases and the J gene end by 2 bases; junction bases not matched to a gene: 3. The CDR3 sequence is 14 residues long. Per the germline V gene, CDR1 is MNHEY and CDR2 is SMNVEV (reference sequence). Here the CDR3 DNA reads TGTGCCAGCAGTCTAGCGGGAGAGGCCTACGAGCAGTACTTC. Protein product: CASSLAGEAYEQYF.

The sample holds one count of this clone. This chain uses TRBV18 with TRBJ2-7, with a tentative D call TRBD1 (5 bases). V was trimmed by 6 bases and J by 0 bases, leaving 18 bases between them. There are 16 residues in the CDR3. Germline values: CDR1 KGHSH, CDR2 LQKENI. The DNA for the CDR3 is TGTGCCAGCTCCCCGTCAAAGGGGCGGACCTCCTACGAGCAGTACTTC. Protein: CASSPSKGRTSYEQYF.

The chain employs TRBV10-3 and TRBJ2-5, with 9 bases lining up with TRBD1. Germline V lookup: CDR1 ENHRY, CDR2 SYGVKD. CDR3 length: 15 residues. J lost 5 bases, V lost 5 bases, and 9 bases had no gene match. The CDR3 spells CAISPRDREGETQYF. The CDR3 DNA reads TGTGCCATCAGTCCCAGGGACAGGGAGGGGGAGACCCAGTACTTC.

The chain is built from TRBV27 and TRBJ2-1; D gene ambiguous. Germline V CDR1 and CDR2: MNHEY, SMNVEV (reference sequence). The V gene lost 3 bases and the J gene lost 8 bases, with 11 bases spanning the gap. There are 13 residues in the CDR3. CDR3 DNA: TGTGCCAGCAGTTTCAGGCCAACGCATGAGCAGTTCTTC. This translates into CASSFRPTHEQFF.

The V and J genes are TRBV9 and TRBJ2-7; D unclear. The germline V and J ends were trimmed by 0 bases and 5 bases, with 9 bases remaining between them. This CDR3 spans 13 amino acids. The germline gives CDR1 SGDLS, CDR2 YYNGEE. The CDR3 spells CASSVGGFDEQYF. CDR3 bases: TGTGCCAGCAGCGTAGGAGGTTTCGACGAGCAGTACTTC.

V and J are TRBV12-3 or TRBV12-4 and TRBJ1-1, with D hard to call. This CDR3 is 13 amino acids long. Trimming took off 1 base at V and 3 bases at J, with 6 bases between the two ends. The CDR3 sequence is CASSLGEDTEAFF. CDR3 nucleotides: TGTGCCAGCAGTTTAGGGGAGGACACTGAAGCTTTCTTT.